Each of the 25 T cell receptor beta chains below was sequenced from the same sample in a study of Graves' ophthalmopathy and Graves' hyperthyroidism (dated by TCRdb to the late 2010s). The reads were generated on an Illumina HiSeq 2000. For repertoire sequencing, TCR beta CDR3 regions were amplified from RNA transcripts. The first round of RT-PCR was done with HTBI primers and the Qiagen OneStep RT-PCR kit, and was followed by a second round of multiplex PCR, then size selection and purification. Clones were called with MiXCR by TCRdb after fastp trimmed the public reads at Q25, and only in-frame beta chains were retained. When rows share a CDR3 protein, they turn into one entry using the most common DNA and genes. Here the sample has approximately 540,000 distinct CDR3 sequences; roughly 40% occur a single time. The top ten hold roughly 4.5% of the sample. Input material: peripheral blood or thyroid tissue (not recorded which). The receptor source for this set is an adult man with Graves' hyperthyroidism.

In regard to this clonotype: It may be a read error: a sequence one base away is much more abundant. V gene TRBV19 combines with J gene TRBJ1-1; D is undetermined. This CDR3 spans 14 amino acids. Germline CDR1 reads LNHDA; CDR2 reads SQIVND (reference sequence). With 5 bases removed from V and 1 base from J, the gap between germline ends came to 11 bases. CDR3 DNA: TGTGCCAGTAGTTTGGGGAAGCCGAACACTGAAGCTTTCTTT. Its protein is CASSLGKPNTEAFF.

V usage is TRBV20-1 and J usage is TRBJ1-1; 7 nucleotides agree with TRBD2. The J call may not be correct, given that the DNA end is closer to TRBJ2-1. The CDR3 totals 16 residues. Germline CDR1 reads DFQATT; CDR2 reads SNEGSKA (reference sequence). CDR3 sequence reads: CSARDRSGAQYNEQFF. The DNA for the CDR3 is TGCAGTGCTAGAGATAGGAGCGGGGCTCAATACAATGAGCAGTTCTTC.

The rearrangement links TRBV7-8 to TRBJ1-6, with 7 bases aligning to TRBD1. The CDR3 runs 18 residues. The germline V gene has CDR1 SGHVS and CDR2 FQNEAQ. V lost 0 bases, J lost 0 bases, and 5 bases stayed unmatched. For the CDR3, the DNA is TGTGCCAGCAGCTTAGCGCTCGGGGACAGCTCCTATAATTCACCCCTCCACTTT. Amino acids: CASSLALGDSSYNSPLHF.

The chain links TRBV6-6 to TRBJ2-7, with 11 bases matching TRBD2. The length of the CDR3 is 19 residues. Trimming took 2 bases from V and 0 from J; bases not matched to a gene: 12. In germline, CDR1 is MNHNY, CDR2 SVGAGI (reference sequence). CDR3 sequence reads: CASSYPGTSGVPSSYEQYF. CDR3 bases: TGTGCCAGCAGTTACCCCGGGACTAGCGGAGTTCCTAGCTCCTACGAGCAGTACTTC.

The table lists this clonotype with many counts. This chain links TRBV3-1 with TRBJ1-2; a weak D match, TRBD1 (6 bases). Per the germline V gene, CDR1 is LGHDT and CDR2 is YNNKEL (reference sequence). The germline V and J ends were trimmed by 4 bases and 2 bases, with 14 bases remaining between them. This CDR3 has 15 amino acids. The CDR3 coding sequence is TGTGCCAGCAGCCGGATATCGGACAGCAACTATGGCTACACCTTC. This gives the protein CASSRISDSNYGYTF.

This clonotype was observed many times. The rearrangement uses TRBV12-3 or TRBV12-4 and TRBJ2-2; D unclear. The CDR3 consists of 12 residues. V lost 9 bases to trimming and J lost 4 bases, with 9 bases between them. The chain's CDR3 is CASRARTGELFF. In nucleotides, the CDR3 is TGTGCCAGTAGAGCGCGCACCGGGGAGCTGTTTTTT.

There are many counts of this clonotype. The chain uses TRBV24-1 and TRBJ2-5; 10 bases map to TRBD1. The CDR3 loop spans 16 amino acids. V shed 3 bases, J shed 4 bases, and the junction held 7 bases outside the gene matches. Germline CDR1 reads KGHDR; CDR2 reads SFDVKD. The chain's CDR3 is CATSDPTGGAGETQYF. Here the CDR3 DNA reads TGTGCCACCAGTGATCCGACAGGGGGCGCGGGAGAGACCCAGTACTTC.

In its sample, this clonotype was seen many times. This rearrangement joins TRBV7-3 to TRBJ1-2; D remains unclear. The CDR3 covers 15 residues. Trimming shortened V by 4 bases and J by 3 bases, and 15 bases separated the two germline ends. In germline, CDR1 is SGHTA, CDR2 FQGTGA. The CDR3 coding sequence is TGTGCCAGCAGCTCAGGACCAGACTCAGACTATGGCTACACCTTC. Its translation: CASSSGPDSDYGYTF.

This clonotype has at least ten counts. In DNA, the CDR3 is TGTGCCAGCAGCGGACAGGGACATCAGCCCCAGCATTTT. This translates into CASSGQGHQPQHF. J is TRBJ1-5 and V is TRBV5-6; TRBD1 agrees at 8 bases. This CDR3 comprises 13 residues. V shed 4 bases, J shed 5 bases, and the junction held 2 bases outside the gene matches. Germline-derived CDR1 and CDR2 are SGHDT and YYEEEE. The whole variable domain, remainder taken from reference TRBV5-6 and TRBJ1-5, is DAGVTQSPTHLIKTRGQQVTLRCSPKSGHDTVSWYQQALGQGPQFIFQYYEEEERQRGNFPDRFSGHQFPNYSSELNVNALLLGDSALYLCASSGQGHQPQHFGDGTRLSIL.

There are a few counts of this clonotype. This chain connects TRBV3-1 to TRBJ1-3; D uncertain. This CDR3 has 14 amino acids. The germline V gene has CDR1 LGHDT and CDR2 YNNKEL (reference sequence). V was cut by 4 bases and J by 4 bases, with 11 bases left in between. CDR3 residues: CASSLGRLGNTIYF. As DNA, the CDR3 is TGTGCCAGCAGCCTGGGCAGGCTGGGAAACACCATATATTTT.

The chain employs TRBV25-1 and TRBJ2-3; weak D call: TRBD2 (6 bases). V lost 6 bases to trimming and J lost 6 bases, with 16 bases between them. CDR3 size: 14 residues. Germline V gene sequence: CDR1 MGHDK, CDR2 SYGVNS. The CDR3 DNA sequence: TGTGCCAGCAGCGACTCGACTAGTAGGGATACGCAGTATTTT. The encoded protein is CASSDSTSRDTQYF.

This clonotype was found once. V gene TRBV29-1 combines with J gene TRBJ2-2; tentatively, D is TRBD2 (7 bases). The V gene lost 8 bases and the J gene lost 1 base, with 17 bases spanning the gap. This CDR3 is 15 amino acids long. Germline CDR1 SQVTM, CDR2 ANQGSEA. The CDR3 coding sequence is TGCAGCTTGGCCCCCGGGGGGCGGAACACCGGGGAGCTGTTTTTT. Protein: CSLAPGGRNTGELFF.

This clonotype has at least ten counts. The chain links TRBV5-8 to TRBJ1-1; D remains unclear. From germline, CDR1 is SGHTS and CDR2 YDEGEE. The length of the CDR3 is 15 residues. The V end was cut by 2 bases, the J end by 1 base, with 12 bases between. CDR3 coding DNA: TGTGCCAGCAGCTTTAGGTCGGTGGCGAACACTGAAGCTTTCTTT. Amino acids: CASSFRSVANTEAFF.

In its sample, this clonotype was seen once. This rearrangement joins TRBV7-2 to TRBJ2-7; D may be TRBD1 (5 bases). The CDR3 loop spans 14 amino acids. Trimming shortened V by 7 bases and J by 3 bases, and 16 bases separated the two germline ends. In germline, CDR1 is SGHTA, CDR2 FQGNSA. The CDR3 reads CASTGQADFYEQYF. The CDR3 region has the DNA TGTGCCAGCACAGGGCAGGCAGACTTCTACGAGCAGTACTTC.

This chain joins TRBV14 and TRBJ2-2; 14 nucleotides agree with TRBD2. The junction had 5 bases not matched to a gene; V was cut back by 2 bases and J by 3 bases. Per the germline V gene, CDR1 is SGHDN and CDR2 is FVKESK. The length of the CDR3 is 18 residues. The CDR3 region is CASSQRTSGRLDTGELFF. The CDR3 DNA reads TGTGCCAGCAGCCAACGGACTAGCGGGAGGCTGGACACCGGGGAGCTGTTTTTT.

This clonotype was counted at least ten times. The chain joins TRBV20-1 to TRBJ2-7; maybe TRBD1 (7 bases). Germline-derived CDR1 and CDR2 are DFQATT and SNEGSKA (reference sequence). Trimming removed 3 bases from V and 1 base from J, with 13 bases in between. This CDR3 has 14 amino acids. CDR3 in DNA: TGCAGTGCTAGGAAACAGGGGACTTCCTACGAGCAGTACTTC. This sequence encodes CSARKQGTSYEQYF.

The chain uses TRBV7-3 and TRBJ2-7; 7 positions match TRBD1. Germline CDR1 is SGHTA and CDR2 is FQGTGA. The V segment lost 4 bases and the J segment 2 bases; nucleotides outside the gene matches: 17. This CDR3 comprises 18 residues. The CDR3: CASSSRTGPMLVPYEQYF. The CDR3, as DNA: TGTGCCAGCAGCTCCAGGACAGGCCCCATGCTGGTCCCCTACGAGCAGTACTTC.

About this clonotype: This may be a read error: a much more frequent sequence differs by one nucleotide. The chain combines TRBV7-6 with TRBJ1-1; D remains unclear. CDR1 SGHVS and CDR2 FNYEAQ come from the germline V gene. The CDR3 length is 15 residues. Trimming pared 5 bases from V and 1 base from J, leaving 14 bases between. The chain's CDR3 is CASSATAEPNTEAFF. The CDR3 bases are TGTGCCAGCAGCGCGACGGCGGAGCCGAACACTGAAGCTTTCTTT.

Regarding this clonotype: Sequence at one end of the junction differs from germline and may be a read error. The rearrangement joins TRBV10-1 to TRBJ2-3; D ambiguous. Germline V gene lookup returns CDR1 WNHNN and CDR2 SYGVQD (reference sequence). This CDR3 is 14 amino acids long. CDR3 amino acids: CARSEDGPTDTQYF. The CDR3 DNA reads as TGCGCCAGGAGTGAAGACGGCCCCACAGATACGCAGTATTTT.

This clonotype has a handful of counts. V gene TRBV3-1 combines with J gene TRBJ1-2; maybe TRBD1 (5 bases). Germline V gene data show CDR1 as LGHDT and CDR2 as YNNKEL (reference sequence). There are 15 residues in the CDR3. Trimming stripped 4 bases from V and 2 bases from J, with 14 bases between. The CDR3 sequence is CASSLSKGLNYGYTF. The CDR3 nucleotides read TGTGCCAGCAGCCTCAGCAAGGGACTGAACTATGGCTACACCTTC.

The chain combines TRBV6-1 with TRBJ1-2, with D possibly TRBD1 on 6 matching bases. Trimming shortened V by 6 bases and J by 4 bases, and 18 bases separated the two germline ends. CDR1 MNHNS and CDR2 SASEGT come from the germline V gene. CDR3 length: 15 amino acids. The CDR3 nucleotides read TGTGCCAGCAGGGGCCGGAACAGGGACTTCTATGGCTACACCTTC. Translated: CASRGRNRDFYGYTF.

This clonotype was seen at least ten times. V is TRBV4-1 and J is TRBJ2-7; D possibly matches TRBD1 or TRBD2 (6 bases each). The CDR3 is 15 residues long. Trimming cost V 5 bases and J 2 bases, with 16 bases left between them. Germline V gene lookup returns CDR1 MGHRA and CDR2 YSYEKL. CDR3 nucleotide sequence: TGCGCCAGCAGCGAAGGGGGTGGGACTCCCTACGAGCAGTACTTC. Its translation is CASSEGGGTPYEQYF.

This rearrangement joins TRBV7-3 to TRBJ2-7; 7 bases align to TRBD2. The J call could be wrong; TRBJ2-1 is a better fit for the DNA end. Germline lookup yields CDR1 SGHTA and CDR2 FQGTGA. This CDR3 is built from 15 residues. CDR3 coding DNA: TGTGCCAGCAGCTCGATACGGACTAGTAACAATGAGCAGTTCTTC. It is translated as CASSSIRTSNNEQFF.

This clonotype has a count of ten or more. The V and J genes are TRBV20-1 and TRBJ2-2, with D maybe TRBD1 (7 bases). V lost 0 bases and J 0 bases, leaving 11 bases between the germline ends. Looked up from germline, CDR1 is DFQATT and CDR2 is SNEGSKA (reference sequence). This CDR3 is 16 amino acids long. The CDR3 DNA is TGCAGTGCTAGAGAACTCAGGGGGGCGAACACCGGGGAGCTGTTTTTT. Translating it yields CSARELRGANTGELFF.

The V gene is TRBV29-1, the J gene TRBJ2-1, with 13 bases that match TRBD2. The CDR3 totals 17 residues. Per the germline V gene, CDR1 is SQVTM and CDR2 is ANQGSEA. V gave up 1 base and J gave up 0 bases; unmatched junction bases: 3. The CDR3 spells CSVEGTSGRASYNEQFF. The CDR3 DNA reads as TGCAGCGTTGAAGGAACTAGCGGGAGGGCCTCCTACAATGAGCAGTTCTTC.